The sequence of this TCR beta chain was determined in a study of blood T cell repertoires in COVID-19. From germline, CDR1 is MNHEY and CDR2 SVGEGT. With 5 bases removed from V and 4 bases from J, the gap between germline ends came to 9 bases. The CDR3 is 13 amino acids. Produced via immunoSEQ multiplex PCR; TCRdb's table is partial and in-frame only. This sample yields over 5,000 clones, of which roughly nine tenths are seen a single time; around 6% belongs to the top ten. This clone was seen more than once but under ten times. This chain uses TRBV6-2 or TRBV6-3 with TRBJ1-5; D call uncertain. Sequencing used peripheral blood. This receptor was identified in a man between 60 and 75 years old with acute or convalescent COVID-19. The CDR3 bases are TGTGCCAGCAGTCCCACAGAAAATCAGCCCCAGCATTTT. Protein sequence: CASSPTENQPQHF.